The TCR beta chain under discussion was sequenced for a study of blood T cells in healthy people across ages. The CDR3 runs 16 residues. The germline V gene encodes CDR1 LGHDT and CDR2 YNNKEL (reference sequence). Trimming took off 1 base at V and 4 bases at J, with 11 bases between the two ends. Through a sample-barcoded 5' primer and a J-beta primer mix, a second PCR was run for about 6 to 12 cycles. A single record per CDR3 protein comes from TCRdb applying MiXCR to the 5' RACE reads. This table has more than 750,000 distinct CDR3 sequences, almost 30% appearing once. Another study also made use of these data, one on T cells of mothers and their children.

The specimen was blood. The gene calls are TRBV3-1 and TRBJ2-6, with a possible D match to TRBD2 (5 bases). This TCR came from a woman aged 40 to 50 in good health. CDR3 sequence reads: CASSQGGRRGANVLTF. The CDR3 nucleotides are TGTGCCAGCAGCCAAGGAGGGCGGAGGGGGGCCAACGTCCTGACTTTC.